One and the same sample provided the 27 T cell receptor beta chains below, sequenced in a study of T cells after yellow fever vaccination. TCRdb fed the 5' RACE reads into MiXCR, producing one record per CDR3 protein. The data hold 320,000 or so distinct CDR3 sequences, with about 8.3% observed a single time. Here the sequenced sample was PBMCs, taken about 49 days after the first yellow fever vaccination. The receptors were gathered from a man aged 18 to 30 who received the YFV17D yellow fever vaccine.

This chain uses TRBV7-2 with TRBJ2-3; D is ambiguous. The V and J ends lost 2 bases and 1 base respectively, with 10 bases between them. The germline V gene encodes CDR1 SGHTA and CDR2 FQGNSA. This CDR3 is built from 15 residues. CDR3 coding DNA: TGTGCCAGCAGCTTACGGGCAGGCCGCACAGATACGCAGTATTTT. Its translation is CASSLRAGRTDTQYF.

This clonotype showed up just a few times. This chain links TRBV20-1 with TRBJ2-3, with 10 positions matching TRBD2. This CDR3 comprises 14 residues. Germline CDR1 DFQATT, CDR2 SNEGSKA (reference sequence). V was clipped by 5 bases and J by 6 bases; unmatched bases: 8. The CDR3 region is CSAYGLAEADTQYF. The CDR3 nucleotides are TGCAGTGCTTATGGACTAGCGGAGGCCGATACGCAGTATTTT.

V is TRBV7-2 and J is TRBJ1-5; D not certain. The ends were cut back, 1 base at V and 7 bases at J, with 14 bases in the middle. CDR1 is SGHTA, CDR2 FQGNSA, per germline. This CDR3 region has 15 residues. The CDR3: CASSLGIREGQPQHF. CDR3 DNA sequence: TGTGCCAGCAGCTTAGGGATAAGGGAGGGCCAGCCCCAGCATTTT.

The CDR3 loop reads CASSAELAEYNEQFF. CDR3 in DNA: TGTGCCAGCAGCGCCGAACTAGCGGAGTACAATGAGCAGTTCTTC. The V and J genes are TRBV6-4 and TRBJ2-1; 8 bases match TRBD2. Germline values: CDR1 MRHNA, CDR2 SNTAGT. The CDR3 sequence is 15 residues long. V trimming: 6 bases; J trimming: 4 bases; junction bases outside the gene matches: 8.

V gene TRBV5-1 combines with J gene TRBJ2-5; TRBD1 might be the D (6 bases). The germline gives CDR1 SGHRS, CDR2 YFSETQ. The V gene lost 1 base and the J gene lost 4 bases, with 14 bases spanning the gap. The CDR3 has 15 amino acids. CDR3 residues: CASSLRTGRGETQYF. DNA for the CDR3: TGCGCCAGCAGCTTGAGAACAGGGCGAGGAGAGACCCAGTACTTC.

This chain links TRBV4-3 with TRBJ2-1, with 9 positions matching TRBD2. V trimming: 0 bases; J trimming: 0 bases; junction bases outside the gene matches: 3. CDR1 and CDR2 from the germline V gene are LGHNA and YSLEER. This CDR3 contains 17 residues. The CDR3: CASSQDQRGASYNEQFF. In nucleotides, the CDR3 is TGCGCCAGCAGCCAAGATCAGCGGGGGGCCTCCTACAATGAGCAGTTCTTC.

This chain joins TRBV4-2 and TRBJ2-1; D call uncertain. Germline V gene sequence: CDR1 LGHNA, CDR2 YNFKEQ. This CDR3 region has 14 residues. V was clipped by 4 bases and J by 8 bases, with 15 bases between them. The CDR3 sequence: CASSPLPLRDEQFF. CDR3 bases: TGTGCCAGCAGCCCCCTCCCCCTGCGCGATGAGCAGTTCTTC.

The chain employs TRBV12-3 or TRBV12-4 and TRBJ1-6; 8 bases line up with TRBD1. The CDR3 has 15 residues. Unmatched junction bases numbered 6, after V lost 6 bases and J lost 5 bases. The CDR3 DNA reads TGTGCCAGCAGGTTGGACAGGGTAGATAATTCACCCCTCCACTTT. It is translated as CASRLDRVDNSPLHF.

This clonotype was observed at least ten times. This chain connects TRBV3-1 to TRBJ2-1; D possibly matches TRBD1 or TRBD2 (6 bases each). The CDR3 runs 13 residues. V was trimmed by 4 bases and J by 12 bases, leaving 16 bases between them. Per germline, CDR1 LGHDT and CDR2 YNNKEL (reference sequence). For the CDR3, the DNA is TGTGCCAGCAGCCTCGAACCCCGGGGGCTGCAGTTCTTC. Translating gives CASSLEPRGLQFF.

This clonotype turned up a few times. V usage is TRBV6-5 and J usage is TRBJ1-6; D is unresolved. The germline V gene has CDR1 MNHEY and CDR2 SVGAGI. This CDR3 region has 15 residues. With 2 bases removed from V and 0 bases from J, the gap between germline ends came to 5 bases. CDR3 amino acids: CASSYPSSYNSPLHF. The CDR3 coding sequence is TGTGCCAGCAGTTACCCCAGCTCCTATAATTCACCCCTCCACTTT.

This clonotype came up a few times. The CDR3 coding sequence is TGCGCCAGCAGCCAAGTAGAATGGTCAACCGGGGAGCTGTTTTTT. It codes for CASSQVEWSTGELFF. V is TRBV4-3 and J is TRBJ2-2; D gene unclear. V lost 1 base and J 5 bases, leaving 11 bases between the germline ends. CDR3 length equals 15 residues. Germline V gene data show CDR1 as LGHNA and CDR2 as YSLEER.

This clonotype was seen ten or more times. V is TRBV7-2 and J is TRBJ1-6; no firm D call. Germline lookup yields CDR1 SGHTA and CDR2 FQGNSA. The V end lost 3 bases, the J end lost 9 bases, and 15 bases lay between the germline ends. The CDR3 is 15 amino acids. The CDR3 DNA is TGTGCCAGCAGCTTGGGGTCAGTAGTAGTTTCACCCCTCCACTTT. It yields the protein CASSLGSVVVSPLHF.

CDR3 protein: CASSLTSPSYEQYF. As DNA, the CDR3 is TGCGCCAGCAGCTTGACTAGCCCCTCCTACGAGCAGTACTTC. The rearrangement uses TRBV5-1 and TRBJ2-7; possible D gene TRBD2, 6 bases. With 1 base removed from V and 0 bases from J, the gap between germline ends came to 8 bases. Germline CDR1 is SGHRS and CDR2 is YFSETQ. The CDR3 contains 14 residues.

This clonotype was found many times. The chain links TRBV5-1 to TRBJ2-1, with D perhaps TRBD1 (5 bases). The CDR3 has 14 residues. The germline CDR1 and CDR2 sequences are SGHRS and YFSETQ. Trimming took off 4 bases at V and 2 bases at J, with 10 bases between the two ends. The CDR3 sequence: CASSGDSPYNEQFF. The DNA for the CDR3 is TGCGCCAGCAGCGGCGACAGTCCCTACAATGAGCAGTTCTTC. The full variable domain, completed using reference TRBV5-1 and TRBJ2-1, is KAGVTQTPRYLIKTRGQQVTLSCSPISGHRSVSWYQQTPGQGLQFLFEYFSETQRNKGNFPGRFSGRQFSNSRSEMNVSTLELGDSALYLCASSGDSPYNEQFFGPGTRLTVL.

The chain is built from TRBV7-9 and TRBJ1-1; 10 nucleotides match TRBD1. CDR1 and CDR2 from the germline V gene are SEHNR and FQNEAQ (reference sequence). Trimming cost V 6 bases and J 0 bases; bases outside gene matches: 4. The CDR3 spans 15 residues. This CDR3 reads CASRRGQGMNTEAFF. The DNA of the CDR3 is TGTGCCAGCAGGAGGGGACAGGGGATGAACACTGAAGCTTTCTTT.

The gene calls are TRBV24-1 and TRBJ2-3, with 9 bases fitting TRBD1. The CDR3 is made up of 16 amino acids. Germline V lookup: CDR1 KGHDR, CDR2 SFDVKD. The ends lost 4 bases at V and 3 bases at J; junction bases unmatched: 7. The chain's CDR3 is CATSDGQGWSTDTQYF. CDR3 coding DNA: TGTGCCACCAGTGACGGACAGGGGTGGAGTACAGATACGCAGTATTTT.

The chain's CDR3 is CAWTGGGKLFF. As DNA, the CDR3 is TGTGCCTGGACAGGGGGCGGAAAACTGTTTTTT. The rearrangement links TRBV30 to TRBJ1-4, with 8 bases identical to TRBD1. V trimming: 4 bases; J trimming: 10 bases; junction bases outside the gene matches: 2. Per germline, CDR1 GTSNPN and CDR2 SVGIG (reference sequence). This CDR3 region has 11 residues. The whole variable domain, filled in from reference TRBV30 and TRBJ1-4, reads SQTIHQWPATLVQPVGSPLSLECTVEGTSNPNLYWYRQAAGRGLQLLFYSVGIGQISSEVPQNLSASRPQDRQFILSSKKLLLSDSGFYLCAWTGGGKLFFGSGTQLSVL.

This clonotype was recorded at least ten times. The chain is built from TRBV15 and TRBJ1-5, with D maybe TRBD1 (5 bases). Trimming cost V 6 bases and J 2 bases, with 14 bases left between them. This CDR3 has 15 amino acids. Germline V gene sequence: CDR1 LNHNV, CDR2 YYDKDF (reference sequence). The CDR3 is CATRASGTGNQPQHF. In DNA form, the CDR3 reads TGTGCCACCAGAGCTTCGGGGACGGGCAATCAGCCCCAGCATTTT.

The V call is TRBV30, the J call TRBJ1-5, with D possibly matching TRBD1 (5 bases). Germline V gene sequence: CDR1 GTSNPN, CDR2 SVGIG (reference sequence). Trimming stripped 3 bases from V and 5 bases from J, with 11 bases between. This CDR3 comprises 13 residues. The CDR3 protein is CAWSRRGDQPQHF. DNA of the CDR3: TGTGCCTGGAGCCGGCGGGGGGATCAGCCCCAGCATTTT.

This clonotype was counted a few times. The chain is built from TRBV7-9 and TRBJ1-1; the D gene is possibly TRBD1 (5 bases). The CDR3 sequence is 14 residues long. CDR1 is SEHNR and CDR2 is FQNEAQ in the germline V gene (reference sequence). Trimming cost V 1 base and J 5 bases, with 11 bases left between them. The CDR3 nucleotides read TGTGCCAGCAGCTTAGTCCTCCAGGGAACTGAAGCTTTCTTT. Residues: CASSLVLQGTEAFF. The complete variable domain, with remaining parts taken from reference TRBV7-9 and TRBJ1-1, reads DTGVSQNPRHKITKRGQNVTFRCDPISEHNRLYWYRQTLGQGPEFLTYFQNEAQLEKSRLLSDRFSAERPKGSFSTLEIQRTEQGDSAMYLCASSLVLQGTEAFFGQGTRLTVV.

This clonotype was seen more than once but under ten times. The chain carries TRBV27 and TRBJ2-7; D possibly corresponds to TRBD1 (5 bases). The CDR3 covers 14 residues. The germline V gene has CDR1 MNHEY and CDR2 SMNVEV (reference sequence). Between the trimmed V and J ends, which lost 7 bases and 1 base, there was a span of 14 bases. In nucleotides, the CDR3 is TGTGCCAGCAAACTGTCGACAGTTTCCTACGAGCAGTACTTC. Translated, it gives CASKLSTVSYEQYF.

In its sample, this clonotype was seen a few times. The chain recombines TRBV25-1 with TRBJ1-2; tentatively, D is TRBD1 (6 bases). The CDR3 totals 14 residues. Germline assignment: CDR1 MGHDK and CDR2 SYGVNS. V lost 2 bases and J 8 bases, leaving 15 bases between the germline ends. The DNA for the CDR3 is TGTGCCAGCAGTGAAGCTCTCGGGACACCAGGCTACACCTTC. Its protein is CASSEALGTPGYTF.

This clonotype has more than one count but fewer than ten. The chain is built from TRBV10-2 and TRBJ2-1, with 12 nucleotides matching TRBD2. The CDR3 length is 14 residues. V was clipped by 7 bases and J by 9 bases; unmatched bases: 7. From germline, CDR1 is WSHSY and CDR2 SAAADI. CDR3 residues: CASTVSSGGVEQFF. As DNA, the CDR3 is TGCGCCAGCACGGTTTCTAGCGGGGGGGTTGAGCAGTTCTTC.

The J gene is TRBJ1-2, the V gene TRBV27, with D tentatively TRBD1 (5 bases). The length of the CDR3 is 16 residues. Germline V gene lookup returns CDR1 MNHEY and CDR2 SMNVEV (reference sequence). Trimming stripped 2 bases from V and 6 bases from J, with 19 bases between. For the CDR3, the DNA is TGTGCCAGCAGTTTAAGTTTCGGGACCTCTCCGCATGGCTACACCTTC. Protein sequence: CASSLSFGTSPHGYTF.

The CDR3 nucleotides read TGTGCCAGCAGTTACTCTACGCCCCCGGGGGAGGATGGCTACACCTTC. As protein: CASSYSTPPGEDGYTF. V gene TRBV6-5 combines with J gene TRBJ1-2; perhaps TRBD1 as D (5 bases). The CDR3 length is 16 residues. V lost 0 bases and J 6 bases, leaving 17 bases between the germline ends. Per germline, CDR1 MNHEY and CDR2 SVGAGI.

The rearrangement joins TRBV6-1 to TRBJ2-7; tentative D call: TRBD2 (5 bases). Trimming pared 4 bases from V and 0 bases from J, leaving 13 bases between. Germline V gives CDR1 MNHNS, CDR2 SASEGT. The CDR3 is 15 amino acids. CDR3 nucleotide sequence: TGTGCCAGCAGTGTCGGGGAGCCGAGCTCCTACGAGCAGTACGTC. Its translation: CASSVGEPSSYEQYV.

This clonotype has a single count. Germline is not matched at one junction end, which may reflect a read error. This chain links TRBV12-3 or TRBV12-4 with TRBJ2-1, with TRBD1 identical over 8 bases. This CDR3 is built from 14 residues. DNA for the CDR3: TGTGCCAGCAGTCCAGGGGGCGCCGACAAAGAGCAGTTCTTC. This encodes CASSPGGADKEQFF.